The clone carrying this T cell receptor beta chain was observed many times. Its target is unknown. This record comes from a study of regulatory T cells in long-lasting Graves disease. Indicated time point: newly diagnosed GD, antithyroid drugs for less than 3 months. From PBMCs, RNA was extracted and then used to make the TCR library. According to the study, TCR beta libraries were built with iRepertoire HTBI primers and CDR3-region Arm-PCR. One entry per CDR3 protein, called by TCRdb with MiXCR from the multiplex PCR reads. Among about 450,000 distinct CDR3 sequences listed, about a sixth were seen once. Study outcomes and limitations: Small sample size may have lowered accuracy.

V lost 2 bases to trimming and J lost 4 bases, with 15 bases between them. This CDR3 region has 16 residues. Germline CDR1 SEHNR, CDR2 FQNEAQ (reference sequence). Another study also made use of these data, one on T cells in Graves' hyperthyroidism and ophthalmopathy. This second study says: First-round RT-PCR with HTBI primers amplified the TCR CDR3 region.

The receptor's source is a woman aged 30 to 39 with Graves disease. This chain links TRBV7-9 with TRBJ2-1; D may be TRBD1 or TRBD2 (5 bases each). The sequencing used peripheral blood mononuclear cells (PBMCs), collected at new diagnosis, from a patient treated with antithyroid drugs. The DNA of the CDR3 is TGTGCCAGCAGCTTAAATGCTGGGGCGGGTTACAATGAGCAGTTCTTC. It codes for CASSLNAGAGYNEQFF. Full variable domain (missing parts from reference TRBV7-9 and TRBJ2-1): DTGVSQNPRHKITKRGQNVTFRCDPISEHNRLYWYRQTLGQGPEFLTYFQNEAQLEKSRLLSDRFSAERPKGSFSTLEIQRTEQGDSAMYLCASSLNAGAGYNEQFFGPGTRLTVL.